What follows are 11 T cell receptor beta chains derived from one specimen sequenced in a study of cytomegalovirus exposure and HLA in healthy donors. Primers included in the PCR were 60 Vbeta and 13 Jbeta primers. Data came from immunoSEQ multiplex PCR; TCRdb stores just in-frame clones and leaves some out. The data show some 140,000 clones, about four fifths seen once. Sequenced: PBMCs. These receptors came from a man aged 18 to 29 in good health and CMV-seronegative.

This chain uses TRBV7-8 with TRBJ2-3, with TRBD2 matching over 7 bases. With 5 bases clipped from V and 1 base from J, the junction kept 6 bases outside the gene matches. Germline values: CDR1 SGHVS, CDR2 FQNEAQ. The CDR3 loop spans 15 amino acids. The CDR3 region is CASSRGRVGTDTQYF. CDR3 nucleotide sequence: TGTGCCAGCAGCCGTGGGAGGGTTGGCACAGATACGCAGTATTTT.

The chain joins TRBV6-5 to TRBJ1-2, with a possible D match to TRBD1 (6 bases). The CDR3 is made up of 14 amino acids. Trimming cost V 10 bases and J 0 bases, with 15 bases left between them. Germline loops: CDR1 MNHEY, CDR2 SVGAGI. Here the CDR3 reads CATPRQAANYGYTF. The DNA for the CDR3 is TGTGCCACCCCTAGACAGGCGGCTAACTATGGCTACACCTTC.

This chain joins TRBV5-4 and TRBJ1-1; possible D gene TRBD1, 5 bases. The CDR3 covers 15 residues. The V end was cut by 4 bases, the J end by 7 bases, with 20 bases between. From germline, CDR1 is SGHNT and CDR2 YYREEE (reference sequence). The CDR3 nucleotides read TGTGCCAGCAGCATGAATTGGGGGGAGAGTAGTGAAGCTTTCTTT. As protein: CASSMNWGESSEAFF.

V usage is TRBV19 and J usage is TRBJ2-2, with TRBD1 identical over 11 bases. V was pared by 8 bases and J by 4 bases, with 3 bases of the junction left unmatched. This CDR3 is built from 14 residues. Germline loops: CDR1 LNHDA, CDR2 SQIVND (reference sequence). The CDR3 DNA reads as TGTGCCAGTCGGGACAGGGGGAGCACCGGGGAGCTGTTTTTT. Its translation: CASRDRGSTGELFF.

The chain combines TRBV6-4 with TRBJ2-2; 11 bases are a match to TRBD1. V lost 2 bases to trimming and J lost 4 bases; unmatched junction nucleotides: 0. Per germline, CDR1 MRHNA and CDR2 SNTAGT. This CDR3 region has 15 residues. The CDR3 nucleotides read TGTGCCAGCAGTGACGGGACAGGGGGCACCGGGGAGCTGTTTTTT. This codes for CASSDGTGGTGELFF.

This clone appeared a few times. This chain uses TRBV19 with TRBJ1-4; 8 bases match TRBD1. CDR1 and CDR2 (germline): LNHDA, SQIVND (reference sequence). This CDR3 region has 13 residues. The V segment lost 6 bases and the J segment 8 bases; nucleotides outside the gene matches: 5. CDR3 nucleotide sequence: TGTGCCAGTAGCGGACAGGGTCGCGAAAAACTGTTTTTT. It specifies CASSGQGREKLFF. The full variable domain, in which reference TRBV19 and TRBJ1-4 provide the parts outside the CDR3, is DGGITQSPKYLFRKEGQNVTLSCEQNLNHDAMYWYRQDPGQGLRLIYYSQIVNDFQKGDIAEGYSVSREKKESFPLTVTSAQKNPTAFYLCASSGQGREKLFFGSGTQLSVL.

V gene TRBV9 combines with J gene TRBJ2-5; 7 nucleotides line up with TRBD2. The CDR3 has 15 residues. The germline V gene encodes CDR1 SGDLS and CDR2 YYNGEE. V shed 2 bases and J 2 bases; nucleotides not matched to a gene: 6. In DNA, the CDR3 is TGTGCCAGCAGCGTGGGAGGGCAGAGACAAGAGACCCAGTACTTC. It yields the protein CASSVGGQRQETQYF.

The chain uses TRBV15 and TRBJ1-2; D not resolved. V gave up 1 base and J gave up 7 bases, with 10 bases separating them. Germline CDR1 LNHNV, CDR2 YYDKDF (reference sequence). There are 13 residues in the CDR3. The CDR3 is CATSRVRGFGYTF. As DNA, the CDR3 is TGTGCCACCAGCAGAGTGCGCGGGTTTGGCTACACCTTC.

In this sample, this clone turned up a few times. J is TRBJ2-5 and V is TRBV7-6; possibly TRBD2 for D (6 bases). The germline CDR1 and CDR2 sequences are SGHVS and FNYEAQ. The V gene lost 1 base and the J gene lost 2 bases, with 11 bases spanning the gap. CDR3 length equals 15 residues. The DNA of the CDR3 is TGTGCCAGCAGCTTAGGTTTTGCGGGGCAAGAGACCCAGTACTTC. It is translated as CASSLGFAGQETQYF.

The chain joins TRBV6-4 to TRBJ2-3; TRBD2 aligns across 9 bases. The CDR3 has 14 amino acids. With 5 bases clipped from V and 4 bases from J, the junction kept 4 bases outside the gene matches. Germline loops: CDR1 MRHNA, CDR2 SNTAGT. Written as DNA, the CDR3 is TGTGCCAGCAGTAGGACTAGCGAAGCAGATACGCAGTATTTT. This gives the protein CASSRTSEADTQYF.

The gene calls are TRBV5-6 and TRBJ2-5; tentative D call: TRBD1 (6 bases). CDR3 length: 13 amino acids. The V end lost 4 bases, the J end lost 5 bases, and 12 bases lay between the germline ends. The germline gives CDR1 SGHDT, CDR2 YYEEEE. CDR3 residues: CASSADSSETQYF. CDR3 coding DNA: TGTGCCAGCAGCGCGGACAGCAGCGAGACCCAGTACTTC.